This T cell receptor (beta chain) was recovered during a study of shared clonotypes between healthy human individuals. CDR1 SQVTM and CDR2 ANQGSEA come from the germline V gene. CDR3 length: 11 amino acids. Between the trimmed V and J ends, which lost 4 bases and 4 bases, there was a span of 7 bases. As to this clone: No antigen is known for it. The identical CDR3 is also encoded by other nucleotide sequences in the sample.

Across several immunoSEQ plates, the genomic DNA of each subset was split evenly. Data came from immunoSEQ multiplex PCR; TCRdb stores just in-frame clones and leaves some out. The sample lists hundreds of thousands of clones, over 65% occurring once. The study's findings and limits: Sharing across four donors was highest in naive CD4 (around 5%) and lowest in memory CD8 (around 0.4%). Non-shared clonotypes were found to have lower generation probabilities than the clonotypes that were shared by all four of the sorted-subset donors.

Sequencing was performed on memory CD4+ T cells sorted from blood. Indicated subset: CD45RA-negative fraction. V gene TRBV29-1 combines with J gene TRBJ2-5; D unclear. The sequence derives from a woman aged 30 to 39 in good health. The CDR3 protein is CSVVPGETQYF. The CDR3 region has the DNA TGCAGCGTTGTCCCGGGAGAGACCCAGTACTTC.